This is a list of T cell receptor beta chains from one sample in a study of regulatory T cells in long-lasting Graves disease. TCRdb processed the multiplex PCR reads anew with MiXCR; each CDR3 protein has one entry. The sample consists of 600,000 to 800,000 distinct CDR3 sequences, around 32% of them appearing once. The specimen was peripheral blood mononuclear cells (PBMCs), collected when the disease was refractory, from a patient treated with antithyroid drugs. Receptor source: a female donor with Graves disease. Each CDR3 is given with its conserved first and last residue. The D gene is left open where the match is weak. Clone size is stated in some rows and not others, as once, few, many or a class when expanded.

CDR3 DNA,CDR3 protein,D gene,J gene,clone size,V gene
TGTGCCAGCACGGCGGGGAGGAGGCCCCAGCATTTT,CASTAGRRPQHF,NA,TRBJ1-5,NA,TRBV6-1
TGCAGCGTTGAAGGACAGCTGAACACTGAAGCTTTCTTT,CSVEGQLNTEAFF,NA,TRBJ1-1,many,TRBV29-1
TGTGCCAGCAGTGCCCCCTTTAACACTGAAGCTTTCTTT,CASSAPFNTEAFF,NA,TRBJ1-1,NA,TRBV28
TGTGCCACCAGCAGAGAGACTAAGCCCTACGAGCAGTACTTC,CATSRETKPYEQYF,NA,TRBJ2-7,NA,TRBV15
TGTGCTAGTGGTTCCTCCAATTGGCGGGGAAATAATCAGCCCCAGCATTTT,CASGSSNWRGNNQPQHF,NA,TRBJ1-5,NA,TRBV12-5
TGTGCCAGCAGAGGGGCCAAAAACATTCAGTACTTC,CASRGAKNIQYF,NA,TRBJ2-4,few,TRBV2
TGTGCCAGCAGTTTTCCTAACGAGCAGTACTTC,CASSFPNEQYF,NA,TRBJ2-7,NA,TRBV6-5
TGTGCCAGCAGGGCCCCGTTGGGGAAGGAGCCCCAGCATTTT,CASRAPLGKEPQHF,NA,TRBJ1-5,NA,TRBV28
TGTGCCAGCAGAAAAACAGGGGGCAATCAGCCCCAGCATTTT,CASRKTGGNQPQHF,TRBD1,TRBJ1-5,NA,TRBV28
TGTGCCAGCAGTTATGTCGGTGATTTGAGCAATCAGCCCCAGCATTTT,CASSYVGDLSNQPQHF,NA,TRBJ1-5,NA,TRBV28
TGTGCCAGCAGCCCTTTGACTAGCGTCTACGAGCAGTACTTC,CASSPLTSVYEQYF,TRBD2,TRBJ2-7,NA,TRBV6-1
TGTGCCAGCAGTTACCCCAAGGGAGTTGGGGGGTACGAGCAGTACTTC,CASSYPKGVGGYEQYF,NA,TRBJ2-7,NA,TRBV6-2/TRBV6-3
TGTGCCAGCACCGAAGGGACTGGGGCCAACGTCCTGACTTTC,CASTEGTGANVLTF,NA,TRBJ2-6,few,TRBV7-3
TGTGCCACCAGCAGAGACCGTGGACGGTCCAATCAGCCCCAGCATTTT,CATSRDRGRSNQPQHF,NA,TRBJ1-5,NA,TRBV15
TGCGCCAGCAGCCCTACGACAGCACTAGCCAAAAACATTCAGTACTTC,CASSPTTALAKNIQYF,NA,TRBJ2-4,NA,TRBV4-1
TGTGCCAGCAGTTTAGCAGGGGGATGGCAGCCCCAGCATTTT,CASSLAGGWQPQHF,NA,TRBJ1-5,many,TRBV12-3/TRBV12-4
TGTGCCAGCAGGCCGGACAGGGACTACGAGCAGTACTTC,CASRPDRDYEQYF,TRBD1,TRBJ2-7,few,TRBV2
TGTGCCAGCAGTTACCGGCAGGCTAATTCACCCCTCCACTTT,CASSYRQANSPLHF,NA,TRBJ1-6,NA,TRBV6-9
TGTGCCTGGAGAGAACAGGGTGAAGCTTTCTTT,CAWREQGEAFF,NA,TRBJ1-1,few,TRBV30
TGTGCCAGCAGTCCCTTGGGACCCCTCAAGCAGTACTTC,CASSPLGPLKQYF,NA,TRBJ2-7,NA,TRBV6-2/TRBV6-3
TGTGCCAGCAGTTTGGGCCATGGCGGCTACACCTTC,CASSLGHGGYTF,NA,TRBJ1-2,many,TRBV12-3/TRBV12-4
TGTGCCAGCAGGAGTCACAGGGACACTGAAGCTTTCTTT,CASRSHRDTEAFF,NA,TRBJ1-1,many,TRBV27
TGCGCCAGCAGCTTGTCGACGGGCCTCCAAGAGACCCAGTACTTC,CASSLSTGLQETQYF,NA,TRBJ2-5,NA,TRBV5-1
TGTGCCAGCAGCGAGGGGGCGCGGGGGGCCAACGTCCTGACTTTC,CASSEGARGANVLTF,TRBD1,TRBJ2-6,few,TRBV7-3
TGCAGTGCTAACCGGGAGGCCACTAATGAAAAACTGTTTTTT,CSANREATNEKLFF,NA,TRBJ1-4,few,TRBV20-1
TGTGCCAGCAGTTCCGACAGGGGCGATAACTATGGCTACACCTTC,CASSSDRGDNYGYTF,TRBD1,TRBJ1-2,NA,TRBV12-3/TRBV12-4
TGTGCCAGCAGTTTAACCGGACGGAGAGAAGCTTTCTTT,CASSLTGRREAFF,NA,TRBJ1-1,many,TRBV27
TGTGCCAGCAGTCCCCATCGGACAGGGTTGGAAAAACTGTTTTTT,CASSPHRTGLEKLFF,TRBD1,TRBJ1-4,many,TRBV28
TGCAGTGTTATAGACGGCGGGACTGGAAAAGCTTTCTTT,CSVIDGGTGKAFF,NA,TRBJ1-1,NA,TRBV20-1
TGCAGTGCTAGGGGACAATACCAAGAGACCCAGTACTTC,CSARGQYQETQYF,NA,TRBJ2-5,many,TRBV20-1
TGTGCCAGCAGCCGCCTTTTGGGGGACAGCACCGGGGAGCTGTTTTTT,CASSRLLGDSTGELFF,TRBD1,TRBJ2-2,NA,TRBV11-2
TGTGCCAGTAGTATCGTGGGACAGCTTAACTATGGCTACACCTTC,CASSIVGQLNYGYTF,TRBD1,TRBJ1-2,few,TRBV19
TGTGCCTGGAGTGTATTTCAGGGGAATCAGCCCCAGCATTTT,CAWSVFQGNQPQHF,NA,TRBJ1-5,NA,TRBV30
TGTGCCAGCAGTTTAGGGGCAGGGACCCTTATGTCCCAGCATTTT,CASSLGAGTLMSQHF,NA,TRBJ1-5,NA,TRBV12-3/TRBV12-4
TGTGCCAGCAGTTCTCGGGACAGCCAAGAGACCCAGTACTTC,CASSSRDSQETQYF,TRBD1,TRBJ2-5,many,TRBV12-3/TRBV12-4
TGTGCCAGCAGTTCAGGCAGCTTATATGGCTACACCTTC,CASSSGSLYGYTF,NA,TRBJ1-2,few,TRBV27
TGCAGTGCTAGTATAGGAGGTCGGGAGACCCAGTACTTC,CSASIGGRETQYF,NA,TRBJ2-5,few,TRBV20-1
TGTGCCATCCGGGACAGGGGAGTTGGGGCCAACGTCCTGACTTTC,CAIRDRGVGANVLTF,TRBD1,TRBJ2-6,few,TRBV10-3
TGCAGTGCTAGAGGGGTGGGGAGGACCAAAAACATTCAGTACTTC,CSARGVGRTKNIQYF,NA,TRBJ2-4,NA,TRBV20-1
TGCAGCGTAGGCGGGAACTATGGCTACACCTTC,CSVGGNYGYTF,NA,TRBJ1-2,many,TRBV29-1
TGCAGCGCCCGGACAGGGACCGGGGGCACCGGGGAGCTGTTTTTT,CSARTGTGGTGELFF,TRBD1,TRBJ2-2,few,TRBV29-1
TGTGCCAGCAGTGAAACGAGGGGGCAGTTCACTGAAGCTTTCTTT,CASSETRGQFTEAFF,TRBD1,TRBJ1-1,many,TRBV2
TGTGCCAGCCAAACTACAATTCAGGGGACCGCTTTCTTT,CASQTTIQGTAFF,NA,TRBJ1-1,NA,TRBV2